A selection of T cell receptor beta chains follows, all from one sample in a study of T cell responses to AZD1222 COVID-19 vaccine. This table comes from immunoSEQ multiplex PCR, and its TCRdb copy is limited to in-frame clones, with some not included. The sample has roughly 150,000 clones, roughly 88% seen once. The source was peripheral blood, collected on day 0 of MenACWY control vaccination. The receptors stem from an adult in good health. Each CDR3 is given with its conserved first and last residue. Fields, in order: clone size, J gene, D gene, V gene, CDR3 protein, CDR3 DNA. A D gene is named only where the DNA matches it firmly. Expanded clones get a size class; other rows say once, few or many, or leave the size out.

NA TRBJ1-2 NA TRBV6-1 CASSEEIGAAYGYTF TGTGCCAGCAGTGAAGAGATAGGGGCGGCCTATGGCTACACCTTC
NA TRBJ1-1 NA TRBV10-3 CAITREWGTEAFF TGTGCCATCACCAGGGAGTGGGGCACTGAAGCTTTCTTT
NA TRBJ2-7 NA TRBV19 CASSLRDKAYEQYF TGTGCCAGTAGTCTCCGGGACAAAGCCTACGAGCAGTACTTC
NA TRBJ1-4 TRBD1 TRBV20-1 CSASRGQGQEKLFF TGCAGTGCTAGTAGGGGACAGGGTCAAGAAAAACTGTTTTTT
once TRBJ1-5 NA TRBV28 CASRRARRPQHF TGTGCCAGCAGGCGGGCCCGGCGGCCCCAGCATTTT
NA TRBJ2-5 NA TRBV24-1 CATSRSERLYQETQYF TGTGCCACCAGTCGTTCAGAACGACTTTATCAAGAGACCCAGTACTTC
NA TRBJ1-5 NA TRBV10-3 CAISEGPDQPQHF TGTGCCATCAGTGAGGGACCCGATCAGCCCCAGCATTTT
NA TRBJ2-2 NA TRBV7-3 CASSLIPAGELFF TGTGCCAGCAGCTTAATCCCCGCCGGGGAGCTGTTTTTT
once TRBJ2-7 NA TRBV2 CASSVKGTEQYF TGTGCCAGCAGTGTAAAGGGGACCGAGCAGTACTTC
NA TRBJ2-2 TRBD1 TRBV29-1 CSVTGEAGELFF TGCAGCGTAACAGGGGAAGCCGGGGAGCTGTTTTTT
NA TRBJ2-3 TRBD2 TRBV11-2 CASAHGTSGRETDTQYF TGTGCCAGCGCCCACGGGACTAGCGGGAGGGAAACAGATACGCAGTATTTT
NA TRBJ1-2 NA TRBV12-3/TRBV12-4 CASKTGYYGYTF TGTGCCAGCAAAACAGGATACTATGGCTACACCTTC
NA TRBJ1-1 NA TRBV12-3/TRBV12-4 CASRDAGARRAFF TGTGCCAGCAGAGACGCAGGGGCCCGCAGAGCTTTCTTT
NA TRBJ2-7 NA TRBV28 CASRSRDGASFHEQYF TGTGCCAGCAGGTCCCGGGACGGGGCCTCATTTCACGAGCAGTACTTC
NA TRBJ1-3 NA TRBV3-1/TRBV3-2 CASSLQGSGNTIYF TGTGCCAGCAGCCTCCAGGGCTCTGGAAACACCATATATTTT
NA TRBJ1-4 NA TRBV5-6 CASSVGGPYEKLFF TGTGCCAGCAGCGTGGGCGGGCCGTATGAAAAACTGTTTTTT
NA TRBJ1-1 NA TRBV19 CASSRRGDSRGAFF TGTGCCAGTAGTAGGCGGGGAGACAGCCGGGGAGCTTTCTTT
NA TRBJ1-5 TRBD1 TRBV7-6 CASSSGQGAITPQHF TGTGCCAGCAGCTCCGGACAGGGGGCGATTACCCCCCAGCATTTT
NA TRBJ2-5 NA TRBV6-5 CASSYQDQETQYF TGTGCCAGCAGTTACCAGGACCAAGAGACCCAGTACTTC
NA TRBJ2-7 NA TRBV11-1 CASSLNSNSEQYF TGTGCCAGCAGCTTAAACAGCAATTCCGAGCAGTACTTC
NA TRBJ1-3 NA TRBV5-1 CASSLYGIQGGNTIYF TGCGCCAGCTCGCTTTATGGGATCCAGGGAGGAAACACCATATATTTT
NA TRBJ1-4 TRBD1 TRBV28 CASRGRQGTNEKLFF TGTGCCAGCAGGGGCCGACAGGGAACTAATGAAAAACTGTTTTTT
once TRBJ1-1 NA TRBV7-9 CASREGREAFF TGTGCCAGCAGAGAAGGGCGTGAAGCTTTCTTT
NA TRBJ2-7 TRBD2 TRBV27 CASSPLGLALPEQYF TGTGCCAGCAGTCCCCTCGGACTAGCCCTCCCGGAGCAGTACTTC
NA TRBJ1-3 TRBD1 TRBV4-3 CASSPRTGLSSGNTIYF TGCGCCAGCAGCCCTCGGACAGGGCTCAGCTCTGGAAACACCATATATTTT
NA TRBJ1-2 NA TRBV5-4 CASSYDYYGYTF TGTGCCAGCAGCTACGATTACTATGGCTACACCTTC
NA TRBJ2-1 TRBD2 TRBV19 CASRYLAGLNEQFF TGTGCCAGTAGGTACCTAGCGGGGTTGAATGAGCAGTTCTTC
NA TRBJ1-2 NA TRBV7-9 CASSLQGLGGYTF TGTGCCAGCAGCTTACAGGGGCTCGGCGGCTACACCTTC
NA TRBJ1-4 NA TRBV11-3 CASSYHGATNEKLFF TGTGCCAGCAGCTATCACGGAGCAACTAATGAAAAACTGTTTTTT
NA TRBJ2-5 NA TRBV3-1/TRBV3-2 CASSRDTTTETQYF TGTGCCAGCAGCCGAGATACTACAACAGAGACCCAGTACTTC
NA TRBJ1-1 NA TRBV16 CASSQWGTNTEAFF TGTGCCAGCAGCCAATGGGGGACTAACACTGAAGCTTTCTTT
NA TRBJ1-2 NA TRBV11-1 CASSLGDPGYGYTF TGTGCCAGCAGCTTAGGGGATCCCGGGTATGGCTACACCTTC
NA TRBJ1-6 NA TRBV28 CASSNRDPLTHFF TGTGCCAGCAGTAATAGGGACCCGCTGACCCACTTCTTT
NA TRBJ1-2 NA TRBV7-9 CASSPAGWGASGYGYTF TGTGCCAGCAGCCCCGCGGGCTGGGGGGCGTCCGGGTATGGCTACACCTTC
once TRBJ1-2 NA TRBV6-6 CASSHLPTDLNYGYTF TGTGCCAGCAGTCACCTTCCTACGGACCTTAACTATGGCTACACCTTC
few TRBJ1-5 NA TRBV6-5 CASSNGLQGGQPQHF TGTGCCAGCAGCAACGGACTTCAGGGAGGACAGCCCCAGCATTTT
NA TRBJ1-2 NA TRBV12-3/TRBV12-4 CASTPTINYGYTF TGTGCCAGCACCCCGACGATTAACTATGGCTACACCTTC
NA TRBJ2-2 NA TRBV2 CASSADGELFF TGTGCCAGCTCTGCCGACGGGGAGCTGTTTTTT
once TRBJ1-5 NA TRBV4-3 CASSLGRLGPQHF TGCGCCAGCAGTCTTGGGCGGCTGGGGCCCCAGCATTTT
NA TRBJ1-5 TRBD1 TRBV19 CASSRSGGDQPQHF TGTGCCAGTAGTAGATCAGGGGGCGATCAGCCCCAGCATTTT
NA TRBJ2-3 TRBD2 TRBV5-6 CASSWIPSGSTDTQYF TGTGCCAGCAGCTGGATTCCTAGCGGGAGCACAGATACGCAGTATTTT
once TRBJ2-2 TRBD1 TRBV11-2 CASRPTRYGQGAGELFF TGTGCCAGCAGGCCAACTCGATATGGACAGGGGGCCGGGGAGCTGTTTTTT
NA TRBJ1-5 NA TRBV27 CASSQTGYNQPQHF TGTGCCAGCAGCCAGACAGGTTACAATCAGCCCCAGCATTTT
NA TRBJ1-6 NA TRBV9 CASSVSQGNAPLHF TGTGCCAGCAGCGTTTCACAGGGTAATGCACCCCTCCACTTT
NA TRBJ1-1 NA TRBV11-1 CASSREMNTEAFF TGTGCCAGCAGCCGGGAGATGAACACTGAAGCTTTCTTT
NA TRBJ2-2 TRBD1 TRBV19 CASTERQGGHTGELFF TGTGCCAGTACCGAGAGACAGGGGGGTCACACCGGGGAGCTGTTTTTT
NA TRBJ2-7 TRBD2 TRBV5-1 CASRPTSGDYEQYF TGCGCCAGCAGGCCGACTAGCGGGGACTACGAGCAGTACTTC
NA TRBJ2-1 NA TRBV11-2 CASSLDWRDRGWYSEQFF TGTGCCAGCAGCTTAGATTGGCGGGACCGAGGGTGGTATAGTGAGCAGTTCTTC
NA TRBJ2-7 TRBD2 TRBV6-6 CASSPNFERGYIYEQYF TGTGCCAGCAGTCCCAACTTCGAGCGGGGGTACATCTACGAGCAGTACTTC
NA TRBJ2-1 NA TRBV27 CASSLGTRYNEQFF TGTGCCAGCAGTCTCGGGACACGTTACAATGAGCAGTTCTTC
NA TRBJ2-1 NA TRBV20-1 CSASGAENWEQFF TGCAGTGCTAGTGGGGCGGAAAATTGGGAGCAGTTCTTC